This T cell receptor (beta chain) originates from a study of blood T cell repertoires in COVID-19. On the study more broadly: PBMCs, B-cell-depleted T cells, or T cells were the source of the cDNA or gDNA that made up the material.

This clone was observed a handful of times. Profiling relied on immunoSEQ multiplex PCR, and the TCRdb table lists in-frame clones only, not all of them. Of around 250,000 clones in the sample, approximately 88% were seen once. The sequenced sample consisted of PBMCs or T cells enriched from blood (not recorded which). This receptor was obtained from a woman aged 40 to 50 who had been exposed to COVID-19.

The CDR3 DNA reads as TGTGCCAGCAGCGTAAGAGACAGGGGATCAGATACGCAGTATTTT. Translation gives CASSVRDRGSDTQYF. The chain is built from TRBV9 and TRBJ2-3; TRBD1 matches at 8 bases. This CDR3 is 15 amino acids long. The germline V gene has CDR1 SGDLS and CDR2 YYNGEE. V gave up 1 base and J gave up 4 bases; unmatched junction bases: 5.